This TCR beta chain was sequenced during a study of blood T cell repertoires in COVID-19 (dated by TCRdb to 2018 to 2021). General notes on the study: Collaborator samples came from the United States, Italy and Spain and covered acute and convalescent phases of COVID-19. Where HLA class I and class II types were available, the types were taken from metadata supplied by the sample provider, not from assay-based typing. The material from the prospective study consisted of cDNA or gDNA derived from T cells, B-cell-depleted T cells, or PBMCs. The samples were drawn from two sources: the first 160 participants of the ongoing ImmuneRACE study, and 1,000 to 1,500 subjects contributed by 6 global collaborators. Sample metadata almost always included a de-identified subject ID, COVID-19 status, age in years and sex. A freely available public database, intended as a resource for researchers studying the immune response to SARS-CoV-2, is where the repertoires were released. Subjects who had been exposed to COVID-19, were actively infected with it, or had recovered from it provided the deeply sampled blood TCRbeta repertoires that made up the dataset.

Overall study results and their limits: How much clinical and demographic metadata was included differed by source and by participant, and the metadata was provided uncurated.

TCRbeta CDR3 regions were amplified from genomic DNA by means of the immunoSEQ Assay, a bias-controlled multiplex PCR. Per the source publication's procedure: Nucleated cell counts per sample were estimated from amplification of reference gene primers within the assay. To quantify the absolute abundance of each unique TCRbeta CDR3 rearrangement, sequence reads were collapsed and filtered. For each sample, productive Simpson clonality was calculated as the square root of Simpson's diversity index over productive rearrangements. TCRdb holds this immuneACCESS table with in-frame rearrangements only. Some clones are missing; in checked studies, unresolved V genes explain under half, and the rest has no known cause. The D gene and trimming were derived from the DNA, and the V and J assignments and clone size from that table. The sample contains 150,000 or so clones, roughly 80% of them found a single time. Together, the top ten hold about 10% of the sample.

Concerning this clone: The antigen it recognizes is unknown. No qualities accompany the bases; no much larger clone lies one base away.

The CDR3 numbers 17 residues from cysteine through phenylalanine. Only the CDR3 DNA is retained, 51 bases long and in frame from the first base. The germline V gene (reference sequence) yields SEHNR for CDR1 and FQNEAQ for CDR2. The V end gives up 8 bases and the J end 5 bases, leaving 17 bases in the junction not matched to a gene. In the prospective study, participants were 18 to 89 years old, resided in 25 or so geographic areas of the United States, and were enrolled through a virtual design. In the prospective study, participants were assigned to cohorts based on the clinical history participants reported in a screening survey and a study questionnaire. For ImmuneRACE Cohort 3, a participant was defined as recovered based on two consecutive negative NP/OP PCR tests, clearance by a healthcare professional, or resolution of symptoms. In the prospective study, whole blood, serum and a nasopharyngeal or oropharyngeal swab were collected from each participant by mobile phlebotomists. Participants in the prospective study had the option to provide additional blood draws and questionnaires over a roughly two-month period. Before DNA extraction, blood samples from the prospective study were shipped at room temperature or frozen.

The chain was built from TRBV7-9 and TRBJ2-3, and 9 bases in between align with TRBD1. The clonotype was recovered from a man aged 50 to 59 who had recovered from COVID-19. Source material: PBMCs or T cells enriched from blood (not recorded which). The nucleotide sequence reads TGTGCCAGCCAGCTCTTTACAGGGGGCAGAAGAGGAGATACGCAGTATTTT. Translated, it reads CASQLFTGGRRGDTQYF.